This passage covers 23 T cell receptor beta chains from one sample sequenced in a study of OX40 agonist ivuxolimab in advanced cancers. This table comes from immunoSEQ multiplex PCR, and its TCRdb copy is limited to in-frame clones, with some not included. The sample holds 65,000 to 75,000 clones, approximately 88% seen once. The material was CD4+ or CD8+ T cells sorted from blood, obtained in a trial of the OX40 agonist ivuxolimab. Receptor source: an adult with an advanced solid tumor such as melanoma, head and neck, liver or kidney cancer.

This rearrangement joins TRBV19 to TRBJ1-6; D is perhaps TRBD1 (5 bases). The CDR3 runs 16 residues. V was cut by 4 bases and J by 3 bases, with 13 bases left in between. The germline V gene has CDR1 LNHDA and CDR2 SQIVND (reference sequence). CDR3: CASSRDPANYNSPLHF. DNA of the CDR3: TGTGCCAGTAGTAGGGACCCGGCTAACTATAATTCACCCCTCCACTTT.

The chain employs TRBV29-1 and TRBJ2-1; tentatively, D is TRBD2 (7 bases). Trimming shortened V by 6 bases and J by 6 bases, and 18 bases separated the two germline ends. This CDR3 spans 14 amino acids. CDR1 SQVTM and CDR2 ANQGSEA come from the germline V gene. DNA for the CDR3: TGCAGCGTGAGGGGAGGGAGGGGGAGCAATGAGCAGTTCTTC. It encodes CSVRGGRGSNEQFF.

The chain recombines TRBV5-1 with TRBJ2-7; perhaps TRBD2 as D (7 bases). Germline CDR1 is SGHRS and CDR2 is YFSETQ. Trimming pared 2 bases from V and 2 bases from J, leaving 14 bases between. This CDR3 contains 15 residues. The CDR3 loop reads CASSFVGGGTYEQYF. In nucleotides, the CDR3 is TGCGCCAGCAGCTTCGTGGGGGGGGGCACCTACGAGCAGTACTTC.

This chain uses TRBV20-1 with TRBJ1-4; D is uncertain. Germline V gene data show CDR1 as DFQATT and CDR2 as SNEGSKA (reference sequence). Deletions cut 4 bases from V and 6 bases from J, with 6 bases between. This CDR3 has 11 amino acids. The CDR3 DNA sequence: TGCAGTGCTAAAGATTATGAAAAACTGTTTTTT. It specifies CSAKDYEKLFF.

CDR3: CATSRDLTRAYTEAFF. DNA for the CDR3: TGTGCCACCAGCAGAGACCTTACCCGGGCGTACACTGAAGCTTTCTTT. The chain employs TRBV15 and TRBJ1-1; D gene unclear. Trimming took off 0 bases at V and 3 bases at J, with 14 bases between the two ends. CDR1 is LNHNV and CDR2 is YYDKDF in the germline V gene (reference sequence). The CDR3 is made up of 16 amino acids.

The chain combines TRBV21-1 with TRBJ1-5; the table assigns TRBD1, which was not confirmed against the DNA. TRBV21-1 is flagged as a pseudogene. This CDR3 has 17 amino acids. The CDR3 bases are TGTGCCAGCAGCAATAACAGGGGGCTTTATAGCAATCAGCCCCAGCATTTT. Protein: CASSNNRGLYSNQPQHF.

This chain uses TRBV5-1 with TRBJ2-5; 7 bases map to TRBD1. The germline V gene has CDR1 SGHRS and CDR2 YFSETQ. There are 14 residues in the CDR3. With V trimmed by 3 bases and J by 4 bases, 6 bases remained unmatched. In nucleotides, the CDR3 is TGCGCCAGCAGCTCCCCCGACAGGGCAGAGACCCAGTACTTC. It yields the protein CASSSPDRAETQYF.

V and J are TRBV11-2 and TRBJ1-1; D remains unclear. The length of the CDR3 is 13 residues. The germline V and J ends were trimmed by 1 base and 11 bases, with 14 bases remaining between them. The germline V gene has CDR1 SGHAT and CDR2 FQNNGV. CDR3 in DNA: TGTGCCAGCAGCTTAGCGGGCTGGGGTGCTGCTTTCTTT. Its translation is CASSLAGWGAAFF.

The chain links TRBV10-2 to TRBJ2-1; D might be TRBD1 (6 bases). The CDR3 consists of 13 residues. Germline assignment: CDR1 WSHSY and CDR2 SAAADI. Trimming shortened V by 5 bases and J by 4 bases, and 9 bases separated the two germline ends. The CDR3 DNA sequence: TGCGCCAGCAGTCCGGACAGTTACAATGAGCAGTTCTTC. Translation: CASSPDSYNEQFF.

The J gene is TRBJ1-2, the V gene TRBV28; 8 nucleotides align to TRBD1. The CDR3 is 15 amino acids. CDR1 and CDR2 (germline): MDHEN, SYDVKM. V trimming: 4 bases; J trimming: 2 bases; junction bases outside the gene matches: 6. CDR3 bases: TGTGCCAGCAGTTCTTCCGGGACAGGAAACTATGGCTACACCTTC. Amino acids: CASSSSGTGNYGYTF.

The chain is built from TRBV6-5 and TRBJ1-2; a possible D gene is TRBD1 (5 bases). CDR1 and CDR2 (germline): MNHEY, SVGAGI. The CDR3 consists of 15 residues. V was clipped by 6 bases and J by 3 bases, with 17 bases between them. CDR3 DNA sequence: TGTGCCAGCAGCCCCCTTGGGCAGGGTGACTATGGCTACACCTTC. As protein: CASSPLGQGDYGYTF.

This chain links TRBV6-5 with TRBJ1-5; possibly TRBD1 for D (5 bases). The CDR3 has 13 residues. Trimming cost V 10 bases and J 4 bases, with 14 bases left between them. The germline gives CDR1 MNHEY, CDR2 SVGAGI. The CDR3 is CATRVGGNQPQHF. For the CDR3, the DNA is TGTGCCACCAGAGTTGGGGGAAATCAGCCCCAGCATTTT.

V and J are TRBV6-1 and TRBJ1-2; maybe TRBD1 (6 bases). V was clipped by 5 bases and J by 4 bases, with 8 bases between them. This CDR3 comprises 12 residues. Germline V gives CDR1 MNHNS, CDR2 SASEGT. CDR3 in DNA: TGTGCCAGCAGTTCAGGGGTCTATGGCTACACCTTC. Protein: CASSSGVYGYTF.

The genes are TRBV19 and TRBJ2-1; 11 positions match TRBD2. The CDR3 spans 15 residues. CDR1 and CDR2 from the germline V gene are LNHDA and SQIVND (reference sequence). Trimming cost V 4 bases and J 2 bases; bases outside gene matches: 1. This CDR3 reads CASSTGLAAYNEQFF. Written as DNA, the CDR3 is TGTGCCAGTAGTACGGGACTAGCGGCCTACAATGAGCAGTTCTTC.

The chain has TRBV11-2 and TRBJ1-3; no clear D gene. The germline CDR1 and CDR2 sequences are SGHAT and FQNNGV. CDR3 length: 17 residues. V shed 5 bases and J shed 0 bases, with 17 bases lying between them. The CDR3: CASSPQPAQSSGNTIYF. The CDR3 bases are TGTGCCAGCAGCCCCCAACCGGCGCAGAGCTCTGGAAACACCATATATTTT.

V usage is TRBV15 and J usage is TRBJ2-7; perhaps TRBD2 as D (6 bases). The V gene's germline CDR1 is LNHNV and CDR2 YYDKDF (reference sequence). This CDR3 spans 15 amino acids. V was shortened by 3 bases and J by 3 bases, with 15 bases between the two germline ends. CDR3 DNA: TGTGCCACCAGCAGGGGGGACGGGGGAGGCTACGAGCAGTACTTC. Translation: CATSRGDGGGYEQYF.

This clone was seen a single time. This chain joins TRBV18 and TRBJ1-3; D may be TRBD1 (5 bases). V was cut by 4 bases and J by 3 bases, with 13 bases left in between. The CDR3 extends over 15 amino acids. Per the germline V gene, CDR1 is KGHSH and CDR2 is LQKENI. The chain's CDR3 is CASSLSAQGGNTIYF. CDR3 DNA sequence: TGTGCCAGCTCACTATCAGCGCAGGGTGGAAACACCATATATTTT. The entire variable domain, with the rest obtained from reference TRBV18 and TRBJ1-3, is as follows: NAGVMQNPRHLVRRRGQEARLRCSPMKGHSHVYWYRQLPEEGLKFMVYLQKENIIDESGMPKERFSAEFPKEGPSILRIQQVVRGDSAAYFCASSLSAQGGNTIYFGEGSWLTVV.

V is TRBV11-3 and J is TRBJ2-1; D remains unclear. V was pared by 1 base and J by 2 bases, with 12 bases between. Germline V gene data show CDR1 as SGHNT and CDR2 as YENEEA. CDR3 length equals 16 residues. In DNA form, the CDR3 reads TGTGCCAGCAGCTTAGCGACACTATCTCCCTACAATGAGCAGTTCTTC. Protein: CASSLATLSPYNEQFF.

Concerning this clone itself: One junction end disagrees with the germline gene, perhaps due to a read error. The chain couples TRBV4-1 to TRBJ1-5, with unresolved D. This CDR3 is 14 amino acids long. Germline CDR1 MGHRA, CDR2 YSYEKL. The CDR3 DNA follows: TGCGCCAGCAGACAAGCGTGGGAGGGACAGCCCCAGCATTTT. As protein: CASRQAWEGQPQHF.

This clone was recorded a few times. The CDR3 sequence is CASSLGTSEIGETQYF. CDR3 sequence (DNA): TGCGCCAGCAGCCTCGGGACTAGCGAGATCGGGGAGACCCAGTACTTC. The chain uses TRBV5-1 and TRBJ2-5; 10 positions agree with TRBD2. The CDR3 covers 16 residues. Losses at the gene ends were 4 bases for V and 5 bases for J; bases not matched to a gene: 11. Germline V lookup: CDR1 SGHRS, CDR2 YFSETQ. Variable domain in full (rest from reference TRBV5-1 and TRBJ2-5): KAGVTQTPRYLIKTRGQQVTLSCSPISGHRSVSWYQQTPGQGLQFLFEYFSETQRNKGNFPGRFSGRQFSNSRSEMNVSTLELGDSALYLCASSLGTSEIGETQYFGPGTRLLVL.

The rearrangement links TRBV15 to TRBJ1-1; the D gene is possibly TRBD1 (5 bases). With 3 bases removed from V and 4 bases from J, the gap between germline ends came to 12 bases. Germline CDR1 is LNHNV and CDR2 is YYDKDF (reference sequence). The length of the CDR3 is 14 residues. CDR3 region: CATSRGGVSTEAFF. In DNA form, the CDR3 reads TGTGCCACCAGCAGGGGGGGGGTAAGCACTGAAGCTTTCTTT.

The CDR3 loop reads CASSPTGLASTDTQYF. The CDR3 DNA sequence: TGCGCCAGCAGCCCGACGGGACTAGCGTCCACAGATACGCAGTATTTT. V and J are TRBV5-1 and TRBJ2-3, with 10 positions matching TRBD2. V was pared by 4 bases and J by 2 bases, with 7 bases of the junction left unmatched. The CDR3 runs 16 residues. Per germline, CDR1 SGHRS and CDR2 YFSETQ.

This chain joins TRBV16 and TRBJ1-2; D is uncertain. Trimming pared 1 base from V and 8 bases from J, leaving 11 bases between. Germline V lookup: CDR1 KGHSY, CDR2 FQNENV. The CDR3 loop spans 13 amino acids. The CDR3 sequence: CASSQLWVSGYTF. Written as DNA, the CDR3 is TGTGCCAGCAGCCAATTGTGGGTCTCGGGCTACACCTTC.